These T cell receptor beta chains were read from a single sample in a study of OX40 agonist ivuxolimab in advanced cancers. Clones were read by immunoSEQ multiplex PCR, and TCRdb kept only the in-frame ones, dropping some. The sample shows roughly 75,000 clones, over 90% of them seen only once. The specimen comprised CD4+ or CD8+ T cells sorted from blood, sampled in a trial of the OX40 agonist ivuxolimab. Every receptor here comes from an adult with an advanced solid tumor such as melanoma, head and neck, liver or kidney cancer. Both conserved end residues are part of each CDR3. Each record gives: V gene, D gene, clone size, J gene, CDR3 protein, CDR3 DNA. A D gene is named only where the DNA matches it firmly. For some rows the clone size is stated as once, few or many, or as a class when expanded; others skip it.

>TRBV29-1|TRBD1|-|TRBJ2-2
CSVVSFGDRGNTGELFF
TGCAGCGTTGTGAGTTTTGGGGACAGGGGAAACACCGGGGAGCTGTTTTTT
>TRBV29-1|-|-|TRBJ2-2
CSGDSGDGGELFF
TGCAGCGGAGATTCAGGGGATGGGGGGGAGCTGTTTTTT
>TRBV28|TRBD1|-|TRBJ2-3
CASSRTRTGTGATQYF
TGTGCCAGCAGCCGAACCCGGACAGGCACGGGTGCTACGCAGTATTTT
>TRBV4-1|TRBD2|-|TRBJ2-4
CASSQSTSQAKNIQYF
TGCGCCAGCAGCCAATCGACTAGCCAAGCCAAAAACATTCAGTACTTC
>TRBV9|-|-|TRBJ2-3
CASSVEGDSTDTQYF
TGTGCCAGCAGCGTAGAGGGGGACAGCACAGATACGCAGTATTTT
>TRBV12-5|-|-|TRBJ2-6
CASGLDRNSGANVLTF
TGTGCTAGTGGTTTGGACAGGAATTCTGGGGCCAACGTCCTGACTTTC
>TRBV6-1|-|-|TRBJ1-2
CASSEGGAPTF
TGTGCCAGCAGTGAAGGGGGCGCCCCCACCTTC
>TRBV29-1|TRBD1|-|TRBJ2-7
CSVEATGTGGFYEQYF
TGCAGCGTTGAAGCCACAGGGACAGGGGGGTTCTACGAGCAGTACTTC
>TRBV30|-|-|TRBJ1-1
CAWSVRVTEAFF
TGTGCCTGGAGTGTCAGGGTCACTGAAGCTTTCTTT
>TRBV15|-|-|TRBJ1-2
CATSSTNFPVLSYGYTF
TGTGCCACCAGCAGTACTAATTTTCCCGTCCTCTCTTATGGCTACACCTTC
>TRBV27|-|-|TRBJ2-1
CASSLGGSSYNEQFF
TGTGCCAGCAGTTTAGGTGGGAGTTCCTACAATGAGCAGTTCTTC
>TRBV19|-|-|TRBJ2-3
CASSTISDTQYF
TGTGCCAGTAGTACAATTTCGGATACGCAGTATTTT
>TRBV7-9|TRBD1|-|TRBJ1-4
CASSPSAKGQLNEKLFF
TGTGCCAGCAGCCCATCGGCCAAGGGACAGCTTAATGAAAAACTGTTTTTT
>TRBV30|-|-|TRBJ2-3
CAWSAGTLGTDTQYF
TGTGCCTGGAGCGCGGGGACCTTAGGCACAGATACGCAGTATTTT
>TRBV19|-|-|TRBJ1-5
CASSIVSSKPQHF
TGTGCCAGTAGTATAGTTTCCAGTAAGCCCCAGCATTTT
>TRBV11-3|TRBD2|-|TRBJ2-1
CASSLRGEGEQFF
TGTGCCAGCAGTCTACGGGGGGAAGGTGAGCAGTTCTTC
>TRBV13|-|few|TRBJ2-3
CASSPTEVRQTDTQYF
TGTGCCAGCAGCCCGACCGAAGTGCGGCAAACAGATACGCAGTATTTT
>TRBV19|-|-|TRBJ2-7
CASSKEDWNYEQYF
TGTGCCAGTAGTAAGGAAGATTGGAACTACGAGCAGTACTTC
>TRBV5-1|-|-|TRBJ1-1
CASSLALLQLNTEAFF
TGCGCCAGCAGCTTGGCATTACTACAGCTTAACACTGAAGCTTTCTTT
>TRBV27|-|-|TRBJ2-7
CASSPRHGDYEQYF
TGTGCCAGCAGTCCACGACACGGAGACTACGAGCAGTACTTC
>TRBV2|-|-|TRBJ2-1
CASSEEPYNEQFF
TGTGCCAGCAGTGAAGAACCCTACAATGAGCAGTTCTTC
>TRBV19|-|-|TRBJ1-5
CASSIRAGTRNQPQHF
TGTGCCAGTAGTATTAGGGCAGGGACCCGAAATCAGCCCCAGCATTTT
>TRBV5-1|-|-|TRBJ2-7
CASSWGGNEQYF
TGCGCCAGCAGCTGGGGTGGAAACGAGCAGTACTTC
>TRBV6-5|-|-|TRBJ1-6
CASSPGEGDSPLHF
TGTGCCAGCAGCCCCGGGGAGGGAGATTCACCCCTCCACTTT
>TRBV18|TRBD2|once|TRBJ2-7
CASSLSTGLVGLAGGYGSYEQYF
TGTGCCAGCTCCCTCAGTACAGGGCTCGTCGGGCTAGCGGGAGGATACGGCTCCTACGAGCAGTACTTC
>TRBV9|-|-|TRBJ1-5
CASSLGSGQPQHF
TGTGCCAGCAGCTTAGGGTCGGGGCAGCCCCAGCATTTT
>TRBV10-2|TRBD2|-|TRBJ2-3
CASSPTSGGDTQYF
TGCGCCAGCAGCCCTACTAGCGGGGGTGATACGCAGTATTTT
>TRBV6-5|TRBD2|-|TRBJ2-1
CASSYGLAGVNEQFF
TGTGCCAGCAGTTACGGGCTAGCGGGCGTGAATGAGCAGTTCTTC
>TRBV2|-|few|TRBJ1-6
CASSNRNSPLHF
TGTGCCAGCAGCAACAGAAATTCACCCCTCCACTTT
>TRBV7-9|-|-|TRBJ2-2
CASSSRGSGTGELFF
TGTGCCAGCAGCTCCCGGGGAAGTGGGACCGGGGAGCTGTTTTTT
>TRBV27|-|-|TRBJ2-1
CASTSSYNEQFF
TGTGCCAGCACATCCTCCTACAATGAGCAGTTCTTC